This TCR beta chain is drawn from a study of CD8+ T cells in alopecia areata. Study observations and caveats: Normal scalp had lower clonality than lesional scalp, with alopecia totalis/universalis lesions showing this most strongly. Among the cells sequenced in scalp samples are also the resident alphabeta T cells of normal skin.

This clone was counted at least ten times. Its antigen is unknown. Investigators isolated RNA and reverse transcribed it into cDNA to act as the sequencing template. Profiled with immunoSEQ multiplex PCR; TCRdb holds only in-frame clones, not every one. The data hold about 110,000 clones, with approximately 59% observed a single time. Per the germline V gene, CDR1 is LGHNA and CDR2 is YSLEER. The CDR3 runs to 15 residues. V was clipped by 2 bases and J by 2 bases; unmatched bases: 3. The chain is built from TRBV4-3 and TRBJ2-3, with TRBD2 matching over 8 bases. Sequencing used CD8+ T cells sorted from blood. The sequence derives from a human donor in good health. Here the CDR3 DNA reads TGCGCCAGCAGCCAACTAGCGGGTACCACAGATACGCAGTATTTT. The encoded protein is CASSQLAGTTDTQYF.